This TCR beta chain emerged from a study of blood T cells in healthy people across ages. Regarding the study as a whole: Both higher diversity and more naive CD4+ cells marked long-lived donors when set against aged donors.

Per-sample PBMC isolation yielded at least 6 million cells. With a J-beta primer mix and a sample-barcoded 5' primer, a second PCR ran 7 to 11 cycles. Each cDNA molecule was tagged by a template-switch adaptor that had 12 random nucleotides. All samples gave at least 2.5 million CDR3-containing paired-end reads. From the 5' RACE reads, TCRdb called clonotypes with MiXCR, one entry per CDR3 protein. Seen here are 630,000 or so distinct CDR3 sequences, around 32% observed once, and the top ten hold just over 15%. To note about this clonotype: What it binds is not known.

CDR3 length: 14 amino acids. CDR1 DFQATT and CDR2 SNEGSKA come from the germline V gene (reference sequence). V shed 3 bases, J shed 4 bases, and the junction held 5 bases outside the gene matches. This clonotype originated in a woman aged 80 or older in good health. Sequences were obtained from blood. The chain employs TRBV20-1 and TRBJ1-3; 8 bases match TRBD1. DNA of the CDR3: TGCAGTGCTAGTCAGGGGGCGGGAGGAAACACCATATATTTT. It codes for CSASQGAGGNTIYF.